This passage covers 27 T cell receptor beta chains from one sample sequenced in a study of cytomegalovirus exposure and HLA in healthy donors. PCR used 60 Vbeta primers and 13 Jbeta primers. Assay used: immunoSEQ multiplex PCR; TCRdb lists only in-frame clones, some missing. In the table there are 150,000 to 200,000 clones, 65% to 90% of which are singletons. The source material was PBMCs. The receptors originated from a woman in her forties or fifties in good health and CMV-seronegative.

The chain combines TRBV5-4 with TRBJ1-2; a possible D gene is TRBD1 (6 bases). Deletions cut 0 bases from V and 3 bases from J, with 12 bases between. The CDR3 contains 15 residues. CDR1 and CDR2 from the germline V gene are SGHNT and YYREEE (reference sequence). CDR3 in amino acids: CASSLGGRGDYGYTF. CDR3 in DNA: TGTGCCAGCAGCTTGGGAGGGAGGGGGGACTATGGCTACACCTTC.

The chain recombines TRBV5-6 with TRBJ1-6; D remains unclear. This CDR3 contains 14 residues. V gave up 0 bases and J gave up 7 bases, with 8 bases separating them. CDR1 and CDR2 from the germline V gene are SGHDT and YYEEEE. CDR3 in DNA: TGTGCCAGCAGCTTGGCCGGGTGGAATTCACCCCTCCACTTT. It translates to CASSLAGWNSPLHF.

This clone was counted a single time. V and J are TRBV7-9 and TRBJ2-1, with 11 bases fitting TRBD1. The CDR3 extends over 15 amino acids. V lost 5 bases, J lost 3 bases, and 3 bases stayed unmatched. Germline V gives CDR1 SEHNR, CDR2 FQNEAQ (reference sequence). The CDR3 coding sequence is TGTGCCAGCAGCACCGGGACAGGGGGCTACAATGAGCAGTTCTTC. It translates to CASSTGTGGYNEQFF.

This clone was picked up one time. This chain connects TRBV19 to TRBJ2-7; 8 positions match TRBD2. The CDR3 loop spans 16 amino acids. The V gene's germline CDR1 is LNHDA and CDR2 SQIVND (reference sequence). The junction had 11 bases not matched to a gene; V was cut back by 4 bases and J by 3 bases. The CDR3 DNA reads TGTGCCAGTAGTAACCCACCGGGGGGGGCCCTCTACGAGCAGTACTTC. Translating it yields CASSNPPGGALYEQYF.

The CDR3 DNA sequence: TGCAGCGTTGAAGATCTTCATCGGGGTGGGTACGAGCAGTACTTC. It yields the protein CSVEDLHRGGYEQYF. The chain couples TRBV29-1 to TRBJ2-7, with D tentatively TRBD2 (5 bases). V lost 0 bases, J lost 4 bases, and 16 bases lay in between. Germline-derived CDR1 and CDR2 are SQVTM and ANQGSEA. CDR3 length: 15 residues.

DNA of the CDR3: TGTGCCAGCTCGCTCCGCGTCGACAGGGGATTGAACTATGGCTACACCTTC. Protein sequence: CASSLRVDRGLNYGYTF. This chain links TRBV27 with TRBJ1-2; 8 positions match TRBD1. Trimming took 8 bases from V and 2 from J; bases not matched to a gene: 16. CDR1 MNHEY and CDR2 SMNVEV come from the germline V gene (reference sequence). The CDR3 covers 17 residues.

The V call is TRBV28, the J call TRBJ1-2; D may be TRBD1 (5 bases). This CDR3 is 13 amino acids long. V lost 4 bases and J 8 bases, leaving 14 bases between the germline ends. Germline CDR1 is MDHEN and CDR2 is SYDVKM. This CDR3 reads CASSWGGRGGYTF. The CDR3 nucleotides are TGTGCCAGCAGTTGGGGGGGTCGGGGGGGCTACACCTTC.

The CDR3 spells CASSERFSAYNEQFF. The DNA of the CDR3 is TGTGCCAGCAGCGAGCGGTTTAGCGCTTACAATGAGCAGTTCTTC. V gene TRBV9 combines with J gene TRBJ2-1; possible D gene TRBD2, 5 bases. V was shortened by 3 bases and J by 4 bases, with 14 bases between the two germline ends. This CDR3 is 15 amino acids long. Germline V CDR1 and CDR2: SGDLS, YYNGEE.

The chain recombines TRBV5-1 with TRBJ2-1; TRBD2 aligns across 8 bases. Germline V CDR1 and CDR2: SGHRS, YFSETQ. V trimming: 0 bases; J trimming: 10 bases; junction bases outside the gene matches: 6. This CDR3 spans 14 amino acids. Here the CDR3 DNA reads TGCGCCAGCAGCTTGGCAGCGGGAGCGCGGGAGCAGTTCTTC. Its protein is CASSLAAGAREQFF.

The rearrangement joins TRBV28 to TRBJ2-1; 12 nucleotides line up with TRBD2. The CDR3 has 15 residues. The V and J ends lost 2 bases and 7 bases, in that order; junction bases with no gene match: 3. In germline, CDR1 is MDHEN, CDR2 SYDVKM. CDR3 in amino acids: CASSLITSGGNEQFF. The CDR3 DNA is TGTGCCAGCAGTTTAATTACTAGCGGGGGGAATGAGCAGTTCTTC.

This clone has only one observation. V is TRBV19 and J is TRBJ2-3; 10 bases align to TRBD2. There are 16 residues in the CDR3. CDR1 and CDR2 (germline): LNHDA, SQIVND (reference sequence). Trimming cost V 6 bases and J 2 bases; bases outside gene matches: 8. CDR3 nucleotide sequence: TGTGCCAGTAGCAGCCCTAGCGGGAGATCCACAGATACGCAGTATTTT. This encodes CASSSPSGRSTDTQYF. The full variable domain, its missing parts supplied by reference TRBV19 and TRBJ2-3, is DGGITQSPKYLFRKEGQNVTLSCEQNLNHDAMYWYRQDPGQGLRLIYYSQIVNDFQKGDIAEGYSVSREKKESFPLTVTSAQKNPTAFYLCASSSPSGRSTDTQYFGPGTRLTVL.

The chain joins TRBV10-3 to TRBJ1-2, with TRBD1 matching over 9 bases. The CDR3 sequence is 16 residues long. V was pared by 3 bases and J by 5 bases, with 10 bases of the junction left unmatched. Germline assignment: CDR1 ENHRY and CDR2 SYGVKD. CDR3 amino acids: CAISDPGTGSLYGYTF. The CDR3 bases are TGTGCCATCAGTGACCCTGGGACAGGGTCCTTATATGGCTACACCTTC.

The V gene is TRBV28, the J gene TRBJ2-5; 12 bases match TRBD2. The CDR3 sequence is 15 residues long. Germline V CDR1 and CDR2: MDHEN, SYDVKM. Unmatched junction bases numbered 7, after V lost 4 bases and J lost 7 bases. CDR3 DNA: TGTGCCAGCAGTTGGAGGACTAGCGGGATCATGACCCAGTACTTC. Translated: CASSWRTSGIMTQYF.

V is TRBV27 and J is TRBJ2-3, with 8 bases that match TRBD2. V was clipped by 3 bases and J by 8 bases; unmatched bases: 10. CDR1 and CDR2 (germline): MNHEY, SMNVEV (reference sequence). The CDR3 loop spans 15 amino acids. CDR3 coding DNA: TGTGCCAGCAGTTTTATGTCGGGGGGGTCGGGTACGCAGTATTTT. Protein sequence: CASSFMSGGSGTQYF.

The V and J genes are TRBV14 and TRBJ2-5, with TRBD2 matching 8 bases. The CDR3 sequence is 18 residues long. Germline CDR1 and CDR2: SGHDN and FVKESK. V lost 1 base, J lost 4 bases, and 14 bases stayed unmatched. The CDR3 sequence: CASSQGLGTRGVAETQYF. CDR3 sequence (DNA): TGTGCCAGCAGCCAAGGGTTAGGGACTAGAGGAGTAGCAGAGACCCAGTACTTC.

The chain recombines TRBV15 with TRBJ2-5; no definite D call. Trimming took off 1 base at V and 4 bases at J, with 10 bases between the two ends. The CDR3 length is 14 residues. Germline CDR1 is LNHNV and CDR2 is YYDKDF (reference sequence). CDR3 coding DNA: TGTGCCACCAGCAGAGGACCGCAGGCAGAGACCCAGTACTTC. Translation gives CATSRGPQAETQYF.

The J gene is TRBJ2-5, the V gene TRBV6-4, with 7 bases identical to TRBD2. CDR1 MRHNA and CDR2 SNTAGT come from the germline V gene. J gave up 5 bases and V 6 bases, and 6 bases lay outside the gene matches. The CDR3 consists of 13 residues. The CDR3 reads CASSEDGGETQYF. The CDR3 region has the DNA TGTGCCAGCAGCGAGGACGGGGGGGAGACCCAGTACTTC.

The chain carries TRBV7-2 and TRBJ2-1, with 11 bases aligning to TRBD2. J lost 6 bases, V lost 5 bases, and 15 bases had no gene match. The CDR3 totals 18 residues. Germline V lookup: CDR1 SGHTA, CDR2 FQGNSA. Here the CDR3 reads CASSRSWASGRMGNEQFF. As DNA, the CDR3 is TGTGCCAGCAGCCGATCTTGGGCTAGCGGGAGGATGGGCAATGAGCAGTTCTTC.

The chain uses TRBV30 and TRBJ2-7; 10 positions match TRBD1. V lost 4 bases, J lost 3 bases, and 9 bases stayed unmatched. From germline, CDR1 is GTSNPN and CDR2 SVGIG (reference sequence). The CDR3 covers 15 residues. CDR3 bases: TGTGCCTGGAATGCCGGGACAGGGGTGTTCTACGAGCAGTACTTC. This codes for CAWNAGTGVFYEQYF.

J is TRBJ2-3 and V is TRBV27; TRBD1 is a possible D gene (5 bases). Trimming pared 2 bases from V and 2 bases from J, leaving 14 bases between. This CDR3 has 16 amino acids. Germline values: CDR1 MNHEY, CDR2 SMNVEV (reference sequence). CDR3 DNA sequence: TGTGCCAGCAGTTTAGGCCTCGACAGATACACAGATACGCAGTATTTT. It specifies CASSLGLDRYTDTQYF.

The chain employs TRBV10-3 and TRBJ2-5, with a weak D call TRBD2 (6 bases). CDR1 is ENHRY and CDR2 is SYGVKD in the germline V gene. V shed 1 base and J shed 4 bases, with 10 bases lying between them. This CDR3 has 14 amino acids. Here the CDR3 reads CAISEFSGGETQYF. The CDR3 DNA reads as TGTGCCATCAGTGAGTTTAGCGGTGGAGAGACCCAGTACTTC.

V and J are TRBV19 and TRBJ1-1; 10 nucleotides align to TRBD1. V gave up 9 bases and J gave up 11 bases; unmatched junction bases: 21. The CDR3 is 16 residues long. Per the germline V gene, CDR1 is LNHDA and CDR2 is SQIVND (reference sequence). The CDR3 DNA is TGTGCCAGCACCCTTGGGACAGGGGAAGGTGTTTTTCGGGCTTTCTTT. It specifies CASTLGTGEGVFRAFF.

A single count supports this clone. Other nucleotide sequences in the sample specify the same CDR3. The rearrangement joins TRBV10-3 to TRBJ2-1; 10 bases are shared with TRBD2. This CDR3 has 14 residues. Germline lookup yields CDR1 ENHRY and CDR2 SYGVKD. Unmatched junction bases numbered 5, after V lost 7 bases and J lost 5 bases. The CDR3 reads CAIKGTSANNEQFF. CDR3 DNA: TGTGCCATCAAGGGGACTAGCGCCAACAATGAGCAGTTCTTC.

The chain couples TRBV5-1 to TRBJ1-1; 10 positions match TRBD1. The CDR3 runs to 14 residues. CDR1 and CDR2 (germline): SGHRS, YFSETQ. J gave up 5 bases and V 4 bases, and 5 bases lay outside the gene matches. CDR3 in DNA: TGCGCCAGCAGCCCCCGACAGGGGGCAACTGAAGCTTTCTTT. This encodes CASSPRQGATEAFF. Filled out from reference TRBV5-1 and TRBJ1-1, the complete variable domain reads KAGVTQTPRYLIKTRGQQVTLSCSPISGHRSVSWYQQTPGQGLQFLFEYFSETQRNKGNFPGRFSGRQFSNSRSEMNVSTLELGDSALYLCASSPRQGATEAFFGQGTRLTVV.

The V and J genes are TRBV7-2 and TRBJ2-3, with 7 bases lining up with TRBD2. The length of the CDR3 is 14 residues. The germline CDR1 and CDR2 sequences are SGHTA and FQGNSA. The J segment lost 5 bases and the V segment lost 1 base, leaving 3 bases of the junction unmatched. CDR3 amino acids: CASSLEPSGDTQYF. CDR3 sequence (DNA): TGTGCCAGCAGCTTAGAACCTAGCGGAGATACGCAGTATTTT.

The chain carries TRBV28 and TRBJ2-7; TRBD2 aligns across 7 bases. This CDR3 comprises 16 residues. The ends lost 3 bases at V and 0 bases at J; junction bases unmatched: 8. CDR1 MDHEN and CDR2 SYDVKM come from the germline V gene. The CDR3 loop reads CASSLLSGSRSYEQYF. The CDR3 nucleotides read TGTGCCAGCAGTTTGCTTAGCGGGTCCCGCTCCTACGAGCAGTACTTC.

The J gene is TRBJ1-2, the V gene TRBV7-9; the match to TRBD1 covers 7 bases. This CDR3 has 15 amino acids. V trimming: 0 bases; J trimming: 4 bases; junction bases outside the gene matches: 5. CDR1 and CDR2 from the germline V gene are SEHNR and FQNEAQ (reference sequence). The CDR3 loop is CASSLALGTVYGYTF. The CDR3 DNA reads TGTGCCAGCAGCTTAGCGCTTGGGACAGTCTATGGCTACACCTTC. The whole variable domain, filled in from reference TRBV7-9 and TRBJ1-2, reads DTGVSQNPRHKITKRGQNVTFRCDPISEHNRLYWYRQTLGQGPEFLTYFQNEAQLEKSRLLSDRFSAERPKGSFSTLEIQRTEQGDSAMYLCASSLALGTVYGYTFGSGTRLTVV.